The 14 T cell receptor beta chains listed next were all sequenced from one sample in a study of CD8+ T cells in alopecia areata. Specimens obtained from alopecia areata patients comprised lesional scalp punch biopsies and peripheral blood. RNA was extracted and reverse transcribed into cDNA as the sequencing template. Using immunoSEQ multiplex PCR, the repertoire was profiled, and TCRdb retains in-frame clones only, with some absent. Of around 7,400 clones in the sample, just over 65% were seen once. Sequenced here: skin, sampled at week 0. The receptors originated from a human donor with alopecia areata.

This sequence joins TRBV6-5 and TRBJ1-2, with 10 bases lining up with TRBD1. CDR3 size: 15 residues. From germline, CDR1 is MNHEY and CDR2 SVGAGI. Trimming cost V 5 bases and J 6 bases; bases outside gene matches: 9. CDR3 coding DNA: TGTGCCAGCAGTCCACTTACCGGGACAGGGGATGGCTACACCTTC. Translating gives CASSPLTGTGDGYTF.

This clone was observed a handful of times. The chain links TRBV6-5 to TRBJ2-7; perhaps TRBD1 as D (6 bases). Germline V gene lookup returns CDR1 MNHEY and CDR2 SVGAGI. The CDR3 is 13 residues long. With 6 bases removed from V and 8 bases from J, the gap between germline ends came to 17 bases. In DNA form, the CDR3 reads TGTGCCAGCAGACCGGGACACCCCAAGAAGCAGTACTTC. Its protein product is CASRPGHPKKQYF.

By share, this clone ranks as medium-sized (0.01 to 0.1%). The chain carries TRBV6-6 and TRBJ1-5, with D possibly TRBD1 on 6 matching bases. V lost 7 bases to trimming and J lost 1 base, with 17 bases between them. Germline loops: CDR1 MNHNY, CDR2 SVGAGI (reference sequence). This CDR3 has 16 amino acids. Here the CDR3 DNA reads TGTGCCAGCAACCCTCGAGGAGGGGGGAGCAATCAGCCCCAGCATTTT. It is translated as CASNPRGGGSNQPQHF.

The chain uses TRBV7-6 and TRBJ1-3, with TRBD1 as a possible D gene (6 bases). The germline gives CDR1 SGHVS, CDR2 FNYEAQ. Trimming left V 2 bases short and J 2 bases short, with 13 bases between. The CDR3 is 16 residues long. CDR3 loop: CASSLSSGTTGNTIYF. Here the CDR3 DNA reads TGTGCCAGCAGCTTATCCTCCGGGACAACTGGAAACACCATATATTTT.

This rearrangement joins TRBV27 to TRBJ2-2; perhaps D is TRBD1 or TRBD2 (5 bases each). Trimming took 1 base from V and 7 from J, leaving 10 bases between them. The CDR3 length is 14 residues. Germline CDR1 MNHEY, CDR2 SMNVEV (reference sequence). The CDR3 DNA follows: TGTGCCAGCAGTTTATTAGCGAGGGGCGGGGAGCTGTTTTTT. Its protein is CASSLLARGGELFF.

CDR3: CASRPSVNTEAFF. CDR3 sequence (DNA): TGCGCCAGCAGACCATCGGTGAACACTGAAGCTTTCTTT. The chain is built from TRBV5-1 and TRBJ1-1; D is uncertain. Germline CDR1 is SGHRS and CDR2 is YFSETQ. The V gene lost 5 bases and the J gene lost 0 bases, with 8 bases spanning the gap. The CDR3 is 13 amino acids.

In its sample, this clone was seen once. V gene TRBV20-1 combines with J gene TRBJ2-3; no firm D call. The CDR3 has 11 amino acids. The ends were cut back, 4 bases at V and 2 bases at J, with 4 bases in the middle. The germline CDR1 and CDR2 sequences are DFQATT and SNEGSKA (reference sequence). The CDR3 sequence: CSAKFTDTQYF. DNA for the CDR3: TGCAGTGCTAAATTCACAGATACGCAGTATTTT.

The chain links TRBV6-5 to TRBJ2-7; 9 nucleotides line up with TRBD2. Germline assignment: CDR1 MNHEY and CDR2 SVGAGI. Losses at the gene ends were 6 bases for V and 6 bases for J; bases not matched to a gene: 12. The CDR3 contains 15 residues. DNA for the CDR3: TGTGCCAGCAGCTCGACCTCGGGACTAGCTGCCGAGCAGTACTTC. This encodes CASSSTSGLAAEQYF.

The rearrangement links TRBV5-1 to TRBJ2-5, with D unresolved. This CDR3 has 15 residues. The V and J ends lost 5 bases and 0 bases respectively, with 14 bases between them. CDR1 is SGHRS and CDR2 is YFSETQ in the germline V gene. This chain's CDR3 is CASRSLGSYQETQYF. In nucleotides, the CDR3 is TGCGCCAGCAGATCCCTCGGGTCATACCAAGAGACCCAGTACTTC.

This chain uses TRBV5-1 with TRBJ2-7, with no clear D. CDR1 and CDR2 from the germline V gene are SGHRS and YFSETQ. The V end was cut by 2 bases, the J end by 3 bases, with 9 bases between. The CDR3 has 13 amino acids. The CDR3 spells CASSLARSYEQYF. In DNA form, the CDR3 reads TGCGCCAGCAGCTTAGCGAGGAGCTACGAGCAGTACTTC.

The chain recombines TRBV5-6 with TRBJ1-5; no definite D call. The V and J ends lost 0 bases and 5 bases respectively, with 6 bases between them. This CDR3 comprises 13 residues. CDR1 and CDR2 from the germline V gene are SGHDT and YYEEEE. CDR3: CASSLGSYQPQHF. The CDR3 DNA follows: TGTGCCAGCAGCTTGGGCAGTTATCAGCCCCAGCATTTT.

V and J are TRBV11-2 and TRBJ1-6; no clear D. Trimming cost V 1 base and J 6 bases, with 13 bases left between them. Germline CDR1 reads SGHAT; CDR2 reads FQNNGV. The CDR3 runs to 16 residues. The CDR3 here is CASSLVYGRINSPLHF. CDR3 bases: TGTGCCAGCAGCTTAGTTTATGGACGGATTAATTCACCCCTCCACTTT.

V is TRBV9 and J is TRBJ1-3; D is perhaps TRBD1 (6 bases). Germline assignment: CDR1 SGDLS and CDR2 YYNGEE. The CDR3 extends over 17 amino acids. V lost 0 bases to trimming and J lost 0 bases, with 13 bases between them. The CDR3 region is CASSVALGGNSGNTIYF. CDR3 coding DNA: TGTGCCAGCAGCGTAGCGTTAGGGGGAAACTCTGGAAACACCATATATTTT.

The chain is built from TRBV6-6 and TRBJ2-7, with 8 bases lining up with TRBD1. This CDR3 has 14 amino acids. The germline gives CDR1 MNHNY, CDR2 SVGAGI (reference sequence). V trimming: 5 bases; J trimming: 1 base; junction bases outside the gene matches: 4. The DNA for the CDR3 is TGTGCCAGCAGTCGGACAGGGTCATCCTACGAGCAGTACTTC. As protein: CASSRTGSSYEQYF.